A single sample is the source of the 32 T cell receptor beta chains below, sequenced in a study of T-cell memory formation after mild COVID-19. TCRdb fed the 5' RACE reads into MiXCR, producing one record per CDR3 protein. The repertoire has about 170,000 distinct CDR3 sequences, over 10% of them found once; the top ten carry approximately 3.3%. The sequencing input was PBMCs or a T cell subset sorted from them (not recorded which). These receptor sequences come from a man aged 18 to 30 who had mild COVID-19 (a few samples of this study predate the infection). Cell type and time point are not known.

This chain uses TRBV27 with TRBJ1-3; no reliable D call. This CDR3 has 15 amino acids. The V and J ends lost 7 bases and 1 base respectively, with 14 bases between them. Germline CDR1 is MNHEY and CDR2 is SMNVEV (reference sequence). The DNA of the CDR3 is TGTGCCAGCAAACCGTGGGCAGCTTCTGGAAACACCATATATTTT. Translating gives CASKPWAASGNTIYF.

This clonotype showed up just a few times. This chain links TRBV20-1 with TRBJ2-3, with 9 bases fitting TRBD1. V was clipped by 3 bases and J by 2 bases; unmatched bases: 12. Per the germline V gene, CDR1 is DFQATT and CDR2 is SNEGSKA (reference sequence). The CDR3 consists of 17 residues. CDR3 bases: TGCAGTGCTAGCCATTTACCGGGACAGGGTTTCACAGATACGCAGTATTTT. It specifies CSASHLPGQGFTDTQYF.

This clonotype is medium-sized (0.01 to 0.1%) in the sample. This sequence joins TRBV6-5 and TRBJ2-7; D is unresolved. Germline V gene lookup returns CDR1 MNHEY and CDR2 SVGAGI. The CDR3 totals 15 residues. V was trimmed by 0 bases and J by 0 bases, leaving 9 bases between them. CDR3 amino acids: CASSYSSGGSYEQYF. The CDR3 DNA is TGTGCCAGCAGTTACTCTTCCGGCGGCTCCTACGAGCAGTACTTC.

This clonotype showed up just a few times. In nucleotides, the CDR3 is TGTGCCAGCAGCTTAGCCCAGGGAACTAGCACAGATACGCAGTATTTT. Translated, it gives CASSLAQGTSTDTQYF. The V gene is TRBV7-9, the J gene TRBJ2-3, with D possibly being TRBD1 (5 bases). Germline V gene lookup returns CDR1 SEHNR and CDR2 FQNEAQ (reference sequence). V dropped 0 bases and J dropped 0 bases, with 10 bases sitting between them. The CDR3 loop spans 16 amino acids.

This clonotype was counted at least ten times. The V call is TRBV4-2, the J call TRBJ2-2; 10 bases align to TRBD1. CDR3 size: 18 residues. Germline V gene lookup returns CDR1 LGHNA and CDR2 YNFKEQ. With V trimmed by 6 bases and J by 2 bases, 12 bases remained unmatched. The CDR3 protein is CASSRQGAQLGNTGELFF. The CDR3 DNA reads TGTGCCAGCAGTAGACAGGGGGCTCAGTTGGGAAACACCGGGGAGCTGTTTTTT.

The gene calls are TRBV20-1 and TRBJ1-2; 7 bases are a match to TRBD1. The CDR3 is 13 residues long. With V trimmed by 3 bases and J by 7 bases, 8 bases remained unmatched. CDR1 DFQATT and CDR2 SNEGSKA come from the germline V gene (reference sequence). In DNA, the CDR3 is TGCAGTGCTAGGAGCCAGGGGGAAAGTGGCTACACCTTC. It is translated as CSARSQGESGYTF.

This clonotype has a handful of counts. The CDR3 protein is CSASKGNTEAFF. The CDR3 DNA reads as TGCAGTGCTAGTAAGGGGAACACTGAAGCTTTCTTT. The rearrangement joins TRBV20-1 to TRBJ1-1; D not certain. This CDR3 contains 12 residues. Looked up from germline, CDR1 is DFQATT and CDR2 is SNEGSKA (reference sequence). Trimming cost V 3 bases and J 1 base, with 6 bases left between them.

This clonotype was picked up a small number of times. The genes are TRBV5-5 and TRBJ1-6; D call uncertain. The CDR3 extends over 14 amino acids. Germline CDR1 is SGHKS and CDR2 is YYEKEE (reference sequence). Between the trimmed V and J ends, which lost 6 bases and 8 bases, there was a span of 15 bases. The CDR3 region is CASTGGLRDSPLHF. CDR3 nucleotides: TGTGCCAGCACCGGTGGGCTTCGGGATTCACCCCTCCACTTT.

The CDR3 is CSARNLNYGYTF. DNA for the CDR3: TGCAGTGCTAGGAATCTAAATTATGGCTACACCTTC. The chain links TRBV20-1 to TRBJ1-2; D not certain. From germline, CDR1 is DFQATT and CDR2 SNEGSKA (reference sequence). Deletions cut 3 bases from V and 5 bases from J, with 10 bases between. This CDR3 has 12 amino acids.

This chain connects TRBV25-1 to TRBJ2-2, with D maybe TRBD2 (6 bases). The CDR3 extends over 16 amino acids. V was clipped by 4 bases and J by 4 bases, with 16 bases between them. The germline gives CDR1 MGHDK, CDR2 SYGVNS. The CDR3 region is CASSGTGTSSTGELFF. The CDR3, as DNA: TGTGCCAGCAGTGGGACCGGGACTTCGTCCACCGGGGAGCTGTTTTTT.

This chain joins TRBV11-2 and TRBJ2-5, with 9 positions matching TRBD2. This CDR3 has 14 residues. J gave up 3 bases and V 10 bases, and 9 bases lay outside the gene matches. The germline V gene encodes CDR1 SGHAT and CDR2 FQNNGV. The CDR3 loop is CATTTAGGKETQYF. The CDR3 DNA reads as TGTGCCACCACCACGGCGGGGGGGAAAGAGACCCAGTACTTC.

In this sample, this clonotype turned up many times. The V and J genes are TRBV7-8 and TRBJ2-2; 7 positions agree with TRBD2. Germline V gives CDR1 SGHVS, CDR2 FQNEAQ. With 1 base clipped from V and 3 bases from J, the junction kept 2 bases outside the gene matches. CDR3 length: 15 residues. Here the CDR3 DNA reads TGTGCCAGCAGCTTAGGCGGGGGATACACCGGGGAGCTGTTTTTT. The encoded protein is CASSLGGGYTGELFF.

This clonotype was seen ten or more times. This chain uses TRBV27 with TRBJ2-2; 8 bases are a match to TRBD1. Trimming cost V 0 bases and J 6 bases; bases outside gene matches: 6. Germline values: CDR1 MNHEY, CDR2 SMNVEV (reference sequence). The CDR3 is 16 amino acids. The CDR3 coding sequence is TGTGCCAGCAGTTTATCGAGACAGGGGTACGCCGGGGAGCTGTTTTTT. The encoded protein is CASSLSRQGYAGELFF.

The table lists this clonotype with a few counts. The CDR3 DNA sequence: TGTGCCAGCTCAGAACGAATGGAACAGCCCCAGCATTTT. Translating it yields CASSERMEQPQHF. The genes are TRBV18 and TRBJ1-5; no firm D call. The germline gives CDR1 KGHSH, CDR2 LQKENI. This CDR3 comprises 13 residues. Trimming removed 5 bases at V and 7 bases at J, with 12 bases between.

This clonotype was observed many times. CDR3 sequence reads: CSAAGTTDQYF. In DNA, the CDR3 is TGCAGTGCTGCCGGGACTACAGACCAGTACTTC. The rearrangement links TRBV20-1 to TRBJ2-5; the match to TRBD2 covers 7 bases. Germline trimming cut 5 bases from V and 10 bases from J; bases unmatched to any gene: 7. Germline CDR1 is DFQATT and CDR2 is SNEGSKA (reference sequence). This CDR3 is 11 amino acids long.

This clonotype has ten or more counts. The chain joins TRBV20-1 to TRBJ1-2; D is possibly TRBD1 (6 bases). The V gene's germline CDR1 is DFQATT and CDR2 SNEGSKA (reference sequence). The CDR3 extends over 15 amino acids. V was cut by 1 base and J by 4 bases, with 16 bases left in between. This CDR3 is CSARATGGEGYGYTF. The CDR3 coding sequence is TGCAGTGCTAGAGCTACGGGGGGCGAGGGCTATGGCTACACCTTC.

The V and J genes are TRBV5-1 and TRBJ2-5; D is possibly TRBD2 (5 bases). This CDR3 has 15 residues. Germline CDR1 SGHRS, CDR2 YFSETQ. The germline V and J ends were trimmed by 0 bases and 5 bases, with 14 bases remaining between them. This chain's CDR3 is CASSLASRNEETQYF. The CDR3 bases are TGCGCCAGCAGCTTGGCTAGCAGGAATGAGGAGACCCAGTACTTC.

V and J are TRBV6-1 and TRBJ2-6; D gene ambiguous. From germline, CDR1 is MNHNS and CDR2 SASEGT. V gave up 5 bases and J gave up 6 bases, with 2 bases separating them. This CDR3 spans 11 amino acids. CDR3 nucleotide sequence: TGTGCCAGCAGTCTGGCCAACGTCCTGACTTTC. Amino acids: CASSLANVLTF.

A few counts support this clonotype. The chain recombines TRBV7-2 with TRBJ2-5; maybe TRBD1 (7 bases). CDR1 is SGHTA, CDR2 FQGNSA, per germline. The CDR3 totals 14 residues. Trimming took 2 bases from V and 5 from J, leaving 12 bases between them. CDR3 DNA sequence: TGTGCCAGCAGCTTACAGGGGGGCGGGGAGACCCAGTACTTC. Protein: CASSLQGGGETQYF.

This clonotype was detected only a few times. The chain couples TRBV20-1 to TRBJ2-1; 9 bases are a match to TRBD2. The CDR3 consists of 13 residues. Germline values: CDR1 DFQATT, CDR2 SNEGSKA (reference sequence). The trim removed 3 bases at V and 8 bases at J, leaving 5 bases unmatched. The CDR3 DNA sequence: TGCAGTGCTAGGCAGCGGGGGGATGATGAGCAGTTCTTC. As protein: CSARQRGDDEQFF.

In regard to this clonotype: The junction departs from the called germline gene at one end, perhaps through a read error. The gene calls are TRBV7-6 and TRBJ2-5, with D possibly being TRBD1 or TRBD2 (6 bases each). Germline assignment: CDR1 SGHVS and CDR2 FNYEAQ. CDR3 size: 14 residues. The CDR3 DNA sequence: TGTGCCAGCAGCCATGGCTACAGGGAGGAGACACAGTACTTC. The encoded protein is CASSHGYREETQYF.

This clonotype was detected many times. The chain couples TRBV7-2 to TRBJ2-3; no clear D gene. The CDR3 is 16 residues long. CDR1 is SGHTA, CDR2 FQGNSA, per germline. V was cut by 1 base and J by 3 bases, with 14 bases left in between. CDR3 sequence reads: CASSLDSTGITDTQYF. CDR3 nucleotide sequence: TGTGCCAGCAGCTTAGATTCGACGGGTATTACAGATACGCAGTATTTT. The full variable domain, rest sourced from reference TRBV7-2 and TRBJ2-3, is GAGVSQSPSNKVTEKGKDVELRCDPISGHTALYWYRQSLGQGLEFLIYFQGNSAPDKSGLPSDRFSAERTGGSVSTLTIQRTQQEDSAVYLCASSLDSTGITDTQYFGPGTRLTVL.

The CDR3 region is CASSPSSGGGTQYF. In DNA, the CDR3 is TGCGCCAGCAGCCCTTCCAGCGGTGGGGGAACGCAGTATTTT. The gene calls are TRBV5-1 and TRBJ2-3; D tentatively fits TRBD1 or TRBD2 (5 bases each). This CDR3 region has 14 residues. Between the trimmed V and J ends, which lost 4 bases and 9 bases, there was a span of 18 bases. Looked up from germline, CDR1 is SGHRS and CDR2 is YFSETQ.

The V call is TRBV7-8, the J call TRBJ2-7; no reliable D call. CDR1 is SGHVS and CDR2 is FQNEAQ in the germline V gene. The CDR3 is 12 amino acids. The V end was cut by 5 bases, the J end by 4 bases, with 9 bases between. The CDR3 nucleotides read TGTGCCAGCAGCAGAGAAGGATACGAGCAGTACTTC. As protein: CASSREGYEQYF.

This clonotype has a count of ten or more. The chain links TRBV27 to TRBJ2-1; D gene ambiguous. The CDR3 loop spans 11 amino acids. Germline V gene lookup returns CDR1 MNHEY and CDR2 SMNVEV (reference sequence). With 2 bases removed from V and 6 bases from J, the gap between germline ends came to 2 bases. CDR3 bases: TGTGCCAGCAGTTTAGTCAATGAGCAGTTCTTC. This sequence encodes CASSLVNEQFF.

The V call is TRBV20-1, the J call TRBJ2-5; unclear D gene. Germline V gene sequence: CDR1 DFQATT, CDR2 SNEGSKA (reference sequence). The CDR3 spans 14 residues. Trimming took off 6 bases at V and 5 bases at J, with 19 bases between the two ends. The CDR3: CSAPKVGMMETQYF. DNA for the CDR3: TGCAGTGCCCCCAAAGTGGGAATGATGGAGACCCAGTACTTC.

This clonotype was seen only a few times. The chain is built from TRBV14 and TRBJ2-1; D gene uncertain. With 1 base removed from V and 6 bases from J, the gap between germline ends came to 7 bases. The germline V gene has CDR1 SGHDN and CDR2 FVKESK. This CDR3 region has 13 residues. The CDR3 DNA reads as TGTGCCAGCAGCCAAGTACTGGGCAATGAGCAGTTCTTC. Translating it yields CASSQVLGNEQFF.

The V gene is TRBV28, the J gene TRBJ1-4, with a weak D call TRBD1 (6 bases). This CDR3 region has 12 residues. The V end was cut by 8 bases, the J end by 8 bases, with 12 bases between. Per germline, CDR1 MDHEN and CDR2 SYDVKM. The chain's CDR3 is CASWGGEEKLFF. The DNA of the CDR3 is TGTGCCAGCTGGGGGGGCGAGGAAAAACTGTTTTTT.

This clonotype has more than one count but fewer than ten. V gene TRBV4-3 combines with J gene TRBJ1-6; possibly TRBD1 for D (6 bases). The germline V and J ends were trimmed by 0 bases and 4 bases, with 10 bases remaining between them. The V gene's germline CDR1 is LGHNA and CDR2 YSLEER. The CDR3 has 16 residues. Here the CDR3 DNA reads TGCGCCAGCAGCCAAGAGACAGGATATTATAATTCACCCCTCCACTTT. Amino acids: CASSQETGYYNSPLHF.

The chain combines TRBV12-3 or TRBV12-4 with TRBJ1-5; D gene ambiguous. V lost 3 bases, J lost 9 bases, and 15 bases lay in between. This CDR3 has 14 residues. CDR3 loop: CASSFLSVLGPQHF. DNA for the CDR3: TGTGCCAGCAGTTTCCTGTCTGTCCTGGGGCCCCAGCATTTT.

This chain uses TRBV11-2 with TRBJ2-1; D is uncertain. The V and J ends lost 5 bases and 8 bases respectively, with 13 bases between them. Germline CDR1 reads SGHAT; CDR2 reads FQNNGV. The CDR3 covers 13 residues. CDR3 DNA sequence: TGTGCCAGCAGCAGGGTGGTAAATTATGAGCAGTTCTTC. It translates to CASSRVVNYEQFF.

The rearrangement links TRBV19 to TRBJ1-1, with TRBD1 as a possible D gene (5 bases). CDR1 is LNHDA and CDR2 is SQIVND in the germline V gene (reference sequence). This CDR3 spans 15 amino acids. Trimming stripped 6 bases from V and 1 base from J, with 15 bases between. The CDR3 region has the DNA TGTGCCAGTAGCACTAGGGACTGGGAGAACACTGAAGCTTTCTTT. Translating it yields CASSTRDWENTEAFF.